These T cell receptor beta chains were read from a single sample in a study of T cells in Graves' hyperthyroidism and ophthalmopathy. Using its own MiXCR run on the multiplex PCR reads, TCRdb lists one record per CDR3 protein. The data show about 760,000 distinct CDR3 sequences, just over 35% seen once. Sequencing input: blood. All receptors derive from a woman between 35 and 50 years old with Graves' hyperthyroidism. Each CDR3 is given with its conserved first and last residue. The order of the fields is V gene, J gene, clone size, D gene, CDR3 protein, CDR3 DNA. The D gene is left open where the match is weak. Some rows mark clone size as missing; the rest say once, few, many or name a class of expanded clone.

>TRBV2|TRBJ2-7|few|.
CASVTTLSSYEQYF
TGTGCCAGCGTGACTACCTTGAGCTCCTACGAGCAGTACTTC
>TRBV7-2|TRBJ1-2|.|TRBD1
CASSSRPGQDGYTF
TGTGCCAGCAGCTCGAGACCGGGACAGGATGGCTACACCTTC
>TRBV20-1|TRBJ1-4|.|.
CSAKSGSPNEKLFF
TGCAGTGCCAAATCAGGGTCCCCTAATGAAAAACTGTTTTTT
>TRBV2|TRBJ1-4|many|.
CASSEGVYTTNEKLFF
TGTGCCAGCAGTGAGGGGGTCTACACGACTAATGAAAAACTGTTTTTT
>TRBV29-1|TRBJ2-7|many|TRBD2
CSVPVAGSFYEQYF
TGCAGCGTCCCGGTAGCGGGAAGTTTCTACGAGCAGTACTTC
>TRBV25-1|TRBJ1-4|.|.
CASSPRDGHNEKLFF
TGTGCCAGCTCACCCCGGGACGGCCATAATGAAAAACTGTTTTTT
>TRBV5-1|TRBJ2-7|once|TRBD1
CASSLRTGGF
TGCGCCAGCAGCTTGCGGACAGGGGGCTTC
>TRBV20-1|TRBJ2-3|.|TRBD2
CSAMGLAGSDTQYF
TGCAGTGCTATGGGGCTAGCGGGGTCAGATACGCAGTATTTT
>TRBV7-9|TRBJ2-2|.|.
CASRLAANTGEPFF
TGTGCCAGCCGGCTCGCCGCGAACACCGGGGAGCCGTTTTTT
>TRBV7-2|TRBJ1-2|.|.
CASSFANRALGYGYTF
TGTGCCAGCAGCTTCGCAAACAGGGCGCTGGGCTATGGCTACACCTTC
>TRBV7-2|TRBJ1-4|many|.
CASSLDPGKLFF
TGTGCCAGCAGCTTAGACCCTGGAAAACTGTTTTTT
>TRBV4-1|TRBJ2-2|.|.
CASSRGMGDTGELFF
TGCGCCAGCAGCCGCGGGATGGGCGACACCGGGGAGCTGTTTTTT
>TRBV10-3|TRBJ1-5|few|.
CATREQGYQPQHF
TGTGCCACCCGGGAACAGGGATATCAGCCCCAGCATTTT
>TRBV25-1|TRBJ1-6|.|TRBD1
CASSRQGASSPLHF
TGTGCCAGCAGTCGACAGGGGGCCAGTTCACCCCTCCACTTT
>TRBV29-1|TRBJ2-7|many|.
CSISDSSYEQYF
TGCAGTATATCCGACAGCTCCTACGAGCAGTACTTC
>TRBV6-6|TRBJ1-6|many|.
CASSYGRGNSPLHF
TGTGCCAGCAGTTACGGCAGGGGCAATTCACCCCTCCACTTT